The 20 T cell receptor beta chains listed next were all sequenced from one sample in a study of blood T cells in healthy people across ages. Next came a second PCR, run for about 6 to 12 cycles, which used a sample-barcoded 5' primer along with a J-beta primer mix. TCRdb used MiXCR to reprocess the 5' RACE reads, holding one entry per CDR3 protein. The sample includes about 1.4 million distinct CDR3 sequences, 45% to 70% of them seen just once. Sequencing was done on a sample of blood. These receptors all stem from a man younger than 35 in good health.

The genes are TRBV9 and TRBJ1-1; 7 bases align to TRBD1. The CDR3 consists of 16 residues. Germline-derived CDR1 and CDR2 are SGDLS and YYNGEE. V lost 2 bases to trimming and J lost 0 bases; unmatched junction nucleotides: 7. In nucleotides, the CDR3 is TGTGCCAGCAGCGTTTCCCGCACAGGGGTGAACACTGAAGCTTTCTTT. This codes for CASSVSRTGVNTEAFF.

The J gene is TRBJ2-7, the V gene TRBV5-1; the D gene could be TRBD1 or TRBD2 (5 bases each). TRBJ2-5 explains the end of the DNA better; the J call may be wrong. The CDR3 runs 17 residues. Germline V gene data show CDR1 as SGHRS and CDR2 as YFSETQ. The CDR3 nucleotides are TGCGCCAGCAGCTTGCTCGGGGCGGCACCAACGATAGAGACCCAGTACTTC. This codes for CASSLLGAAPTIETQYF.

The V and J genes are TRBV12-3 or TRBV12-4 and TRBJ2-7; D not resolved. The CDR3 is made up of 13 amino acids. With 6 bases removed from V and 6 bases from J, the gap between germline ends came to 15 bases. DNA for the CDR3: TGTGCCAGCAGGAGGACGGATTCGGTCGAGCAGTACTTC. Its translation is CASRRTDSVEQYF.

The sample holds a few counts of this clonotype. This rearrangement joins TRBV15 to TRBJ2-5, with unresolved D. Germline V CDR1 and CDR2: LNHNV, YYDKDF (reference sequence). Trimming took off 1 base at V and 5 bases at J, with 14 bases between the two ends. This CDR3 comprises 15 residues. The CDR3: CATSRVGSRAETQYF. Written as DNA, the CDR3 is TGTGCCACCAGCAGAGTGGGTTCTCGGGCCGAGACCCAGTACTTC. Full variable domain (outside the CDR3, taken from reference TRBV15 and TRBJ2-5): DAMVIQNPRYQVTQFGKPVTLSCSQTLNHNVMYWYQQKSSQAPKLLFHYYDKDFNNEADTPDNFQSRRPNTSFCFLDIRSPGLGDTAMYLCATSRVGSRAETQYFGPGTRLLVL.

CDR3 nucleotides: TGTGCCAGCAGTGCCCAGCTAAATCAGCCCCAGCATTTT. Translated, it gives CASSAQLNQPQHF. This chain joins TRBV27 and TRBJ1-5; D not resolved. The length of the CDR3 is 13 residues. Germline CDR1 MNHEY, CDR2 SMNVEV (reference sequence). Trimming stripped 5 bases from V and 4 bases from J, with 9 bases between.

The chain carries TRBV7-8 and TRBJ2-1; 7 bases fit TRBD1. The CDR3 is made up of 17 amino acids. Germline V CDR1 and CDR2: SGHVS, FQNEAQ. V lost 1 base to trimming and J lost 10 bases; unmatched junction nucleotides: 16. As DNA, the CDR3 is TGTGCCAGCAGCTTAGGCGGTCGGCGACAGGGCGGATACGAGCAGTTCTTC. This codes for CASSLGGRRQGGYEQFF. The full variable domain, in which reference TRBV7-8 and TRBJ2-1 provide the parts outside the CDR3, is GAGVSQSPRYKVAKRGQDVALRCDPISGHVSLFWYQQALGQGPEFLTYFQNEAQLDKSGLPSDRFFAERPEGSVSTLKIQRTQQEDSAVYLCASSLGGRRQGGYEQFFGPGTRLTVL.

This chain joins TRBV6-6 and TRBJ2-7; the D is unclear. The germline V and J ends were trimmed by 6 bases and 7 bases, with 13 bases remaining between them. Germline values: CDR1 MNHNY, CDR2 SVGAGI (reference sequence). The CDR3 consists of 12 residues. In DNA, the CDR3 is TGTGCCAGCAGCCAACCCTTAGAGGAGCAGTACTTC. As protein: CASSQPLEEQYF.

The rearrangement uses TRBV7-2 and TRBJ2-5, with D possibly matching TRBD2 (5 bases). The last part of the DNA fits TRBJ2-7 better; the J call may be wrong. The CDR3 is 14 amino acids. Germline V CDR1 and CDR2: SGHTA, FQGNSA. CDR3: CASSLGPQGLEQYF. In DNA form, the CDR3 reads TGTGCCAGCAGCTTAGGCCCCCAAGGACTCGAGCAGTACTTC.

The V and J genes are TRBV4-1 and TRBJ1-2; no clear D gene. The CDR3 consists of 15 residues. V was trimmed by 0 bases and J by 2 bases, leaving 10 bases between them. Per the germline V gene, CDR1 is MGHRA and CDR2 is YSYEKL. The CDR3 sequence: CASSQEYQHNYGYTF. CDR3 DNA: TGCGCCAGCAGCCAAGAGTATCAGCACAACTATGGCTACACCTTC.

The V and J genes are TRBV20-1 and TRBJ2-7, with D possibly matching TRBD2 (7 bases). The CDR3 runs 12 residues. With 2 bases removed from V and 7 bases from J, the gap between germline ends came to 12 bases. From germline, CDR1 is DFQATT and CDR2 SNEGSKA (reference sequence). CDR3 residues: CSARMGGLEQYF. CDR3 DNA sequence: TGCAGTGCTAGAATGGGGGGGCTAGAGCAGTACTTC.

J is TRBJ2-2 and V is TRBV25-1; 10 positions match TRBD1. The CDR3 spans 12 residues. The V segment lost 7 bases and the J segment 14 bases; nucleotides outside the gene matches: 7. CDR1 is MGHDK and CDR2 is SYGVNS in the germline V gene. CDR3 nucleotide sequence: TGTGCCAGCACCCCCGGGACAGGGGTCCTGTTTTTT. Protein sequence: CASTPGTGVLFF.

The rearrangement uses TRBV4-1 and TRBJ2-4; 10 bases match TRBD2. Trimming took 5 bases from V and 13 from J; bases not matched to a gene: 11. The germline CDR1 and CDR2 sequences are MGHRA and YSYEKL. This CDR3 has 14 amino acids. The CDR3 DNA reads as TGCGCCAGCAGCGAGGAAAATAGCGGGGGGTTCCAGTACTTC. Translation: CASSEENSGGFQYF.

The chain combines TRBV27 with TRBJ2-1, with 8 bases lining up with TRBD2. Germline CDR1 MNHEY, CDR2 SMNVEV (reference sequence). This CDR3 is 15 amino acids long. V was clipped by 5 bases and J by 2 bases; unmatched bases: 5. This CDR3 reads CASSPGGGTYNEQFF. The DNA of the CDR3 is TGTGCCAGCAGTCCTGGCGGGGGGACCTACAATGAGCAGTTCTTC.

The chain uses TRBV7-9 and TRBJ2-2; TRBD2 might be the D (5 bases). V was trimmed by 6 bases and J by 4 bases, leaving 9 bases between them. The CDR3 consists of 13 residues. Germline assignment: CDR1 SEHNR and CDR2 FQNEAQ (reference sequence). The CDR3 DNA follows: TGTGCCAGCAGGGACCTAGCCACCGGGGAGCTGTTTTTT. Protein sequence: CASRDLATGELFF.

The V call is TRBV5-1, the J call TRBJ2-7, with D possibly matching TRBD2 (5 bases). Germline V lookup: CDR1 SGHRS, CDR2 YFSETQ. The CDR3 runs 16 residues. Trimming removed 0 bases from V and 3 bases from J, with 16 bases in between. The CDR3 DNA follows: TGCGCCAGCAGCTTGGTGGCTGGCGGGCGAAACTACGAGCAGTACTTC. Encoded protein: CASSLVAGGRNYEQYF.

The chain recombines TRBV28 with TRBJ1-1; possible D gene TRBD1, 5 bases. The CDR3 extends over 14 amino acids. The V gene lost 3 bases and the J gene lost 4 bases, with 12 bases spanning the gap. The germline V gene encodes CDR1 MDHEN and CDR2 SYDVKM. CDR3 sequence reads: CASSFGTGITEAFF. CDR3 in DNA: TGTGCCAGCAGTTTTGGGACGGGGATCACTGAAGCTTTCTTT.

The chain recombines TRBV20-1 with TRBJ2-2, with D uncertain. V was pared by 7 bases and J by 0 bases, with 6 bases between. The CDR3 totals 12 residues. CDR1 and CDR2 from the germline V gene are DFQATT and SNEGSKA (reference sequence). The CDR3 reads CSVLPNTGELFF. The CDR3 coding sequence is TGCAGTGTTCTGCCGAACACCGGGGAGCTGTTTTTT.

There are a few counts of this clonotype. V and J are TRBV11-2 and TRBJ2-5, with D possibly being TRBD1 (6 bases). Trimming pared 4 bases from V and 2 bases from J, leaving 20 bases between. Per germline, CDR1 SGHAT and CDR2 FQNNGV. This CDR3 is 17 amino acids long. CDR3 sequence: CASSSGIGGRPQETQYF. The CDR3 bases are TGTGCCAGCAGCTCCGGAATAGGGGGACGCCCTCAAGAGACCCAGTACTTC.

V and J are TRBV29-1 and TRBJ2-3, with D unclear. V lost 4 bases and J lost 4, with 6 bases in between. The CDR3 has 11 amino acids. Germline V lookup: CDR1 SQVTM, CDR2 ANQGSEA. CDR3 coding DNA: TGCAGCGTTGTTAAGGCAGATACGCAGTATTTT. Translating it yields CSVVKADTQYF.

V gene TRBV20-1 combines with J gene TRBJ2-3; possibly TRBD2 for D (7 bases). This CDR3 spans 11 amino acids. Trimming took 6 bases from V and 10 from J, leaving 14 bases between them. CDR1 is DFQATT and CDR2 is SNEGSKA in the germline V gene (reference sequence). This chain's CDR3 is CSAPRGGPQYF. The CDR3 DNA reads TGCAGTGCGCCTAGGGGGGGCCCGCAGTATTTT.